This is a list of T cell receptor beta chains from one sample in a study of PD-1 blockade in mismatch repair-deficient tumors. Here immunoSEQ multiplex PCR was the method, and the copy in TCRdb shows in-frame clones only, minus some. This table holds about 100,000 clones, over 75% found once. The input for sequencing was peripheral blood, taken about 33 weeks after starting pembrolizumab. The source of these receptors is an adult with mismatch repair-deficient cancer. The conserved cysteine and the conserved F or W are not part of the CDR3 here. Each record gives: V gene, CDR3 protein.

V gene: TRBV19; CDR3 protein: ASTGQGDVPGSYEQY
V gene: TRBV11-2; CDR3 protein: ASSLSSSGSGSFREQF
V gene: TRBV7-9; CDR3 protein: ATADLGGVETQY
V gene: TRBV29-1; CDR3 protein: SVPSGSHIRSTDTQY
V gene: TRBV11-2; CDR3 protein: ASSRRYTDTQY
V gene: TRBV4-2; CDR3 protein: ASSQVFGLTEAF
V gene: TRBV7-8; CDR3 protein: ASSTGTSGGIQRGAKNIQY
V gene: TRBV5-6; CDR3 protein: ASSLASGIQETQY
V gene: TRBV4-1; CDR3 protein: ASSQAPAGNTEAF
V gene: TRBV13; CDR3 protein: ASSAWTSGTTGELF
V gene: TRBV29-1; CDR3 protein: SVTLGGAPTDTQY
V gene: TRBV7-9; CDR3 protein: ASSLGSTGANTDTQY
V gene: TRBV6-5; CDR3 protein: ASSYSAGGSSGELF
V gene: TRBV15; CDR3 protein: ATSRAFPGTGTYNEQF
V gene: TRBV5-6; CDR3 protein: ASRSQGTGLF
V gene: TRBV28; CDR3 protein: ASSFIGRAYGYT
V gene: TRBV5-8; CDR3 protein: ASPVFNYEQF
V gene: TRBV11-2; CDR3 protein: ASSLVTSGRLADTQY
V gene: TRBV4-1; CDR3 protein: ASSQDPGAIGEQY
V gene: TRBV27; CDR3 protein: ASSLQGWSQPQH
V gene: TRBV4-3; CDR3 protein: ASSQDLTGERCEQY
V gene: TRBV4-3; CDR3 protein: ASSQGWGMPQH
V gene: TRBV7-3; CDR3 protein: ASSLVVGEDNEQF
V gene: TRBV11-2; CDR3 protein: ASSLGVRDRVSYEQY
V gene: TRBV7-2; CDR3 protein: ASAPGTAYNQPQH
V gene: TRBV29-1; CDR3 protein: SVEEVTTDTQY
V gene: TRBV11-3; CDR3 protein: ASRDGTRENIQY
V gene: TRBV7-2; CDR3 protein: ASSLGGQQAF
V gene: TRBV13; CDR3 protein: ASSPRLAGAGTDTQY
V gene: TRBV30; CDR3 protein: AWSKLEAF
V gene: TRBV7-3; CDR3 protein: ASSLGSGLSTDTQY
V gene: TRBV18; CDR3 protein: ASSPNNNEQY
V gene: TRBV6-1; CDR3 protein: ASSEIGGVAPGELF
V gene: TRBV23-1; CDR3 protein: ASSQYRLVKEF
V gene: TRBV12-5; CDR3 protein: ASALGDRAYGYT
V gene: TRBV7-2; CDR3 protein: ASSFDRDRGTYEQY
V gene: TRBV19; CDR3 protein: ASSIRQTNYGYT
V gene: TRBV10-3; CDR3 protein: ATAGAGDEQF
V gene: TRBV6-1; CDR3 protein: ASRLYYDNTEAF
V gene: TRBV2; CDR3 protein: ASSDGQFYGYT
V gene: TRBV10-3; CDR3 protein: AISEGLAGTSYEQY
V gene: TRBV6-6; CDR3 protein: ASRRDSGSYNEQF
V gene: TRBV4-3; CDR3 protein: ASSQTSGFYEQY
V gene: TRBV7-2; CDR3 protein: ASSLLTGGLF